This passage covers 17 T cell receptor beta chains from one sample sequenced in a study of cytomegalovirus exposure and HLA in healthy donors. 13 Jbeta primers and 60 Vbeta primers were used for the PCR. Only in-frame clones appear in the TCRdb table, and some are missing; sequencing was by immunoSEQ multiplex PCR. The sample shows tens of thousands of clones, about 73% of them seen only once. Sequencing used PBMCs. These TCRs come from a middle-aged man in good health and CMV-seronegative.

The chain has TRBV15 and TRBJ1-2, with 7 bases matching TRBD1. The CDR3 has 15 residues. After removal of 0 bases from V and 0 bases from J, the junction contained 1 base not matched to a gene. Germline V CDR1 and CDR2: LNHNV, YYDKDF (reference sequence). In DNA form, the CDR3 reads TGTGCCACCAGCAGAGATAGGGGGCCTAACTATGGCTACACCTTC. Residues: CATSRDRGPNYGYTF.

The rearrangement joins TRBV7-2 to TRBJ2-7, with TRBD2 matching 12 bases. This CDR3 is built from 16 residues. CDR1 is SGHTA and CDR2 is FQGNSA in the germline V gene. V trimming: 5 bases; J trimming: 1 base; junction bases outside the gene matches: 6. CDR3: CASSLSGTSGSYEQYF. In DNA, the CDR3 is TGTGCCAGCAGCCTCTCCGGGACTAGCGGGTCCTACGAGCAGTACTTC.

The J gene is TRBJ1-5, the V gene TRBV7-9, with unresolved D. Trimming took 3 bases from V and 1 from J, leaving 10 bases between them. The length of the CDR3 is 15 residues. The V gene's germline CDR1 is SEHNR and CDR2 FQNEAQ (reference sequence). The CDR3 bases are TGTGCCAGCAGCTTGGCAGGCTTAAGCAATCAGCCCCAGCATTTT. This sequence encodes CASSLAGLSNQPQHF.

The chain uses TRBV25-1 and TRBJ2-2, with 7 nucleotides matching TRBD1. The CDR3 runs 14 residues. Germline lookup yields CDR1 MGHDK and CDR2 SYGVNS. The trim removed 4 bases at V and 5 bases at J, leaving 4 bases unmatched. CDR3 protein: CASSVPGGTGELFF. The CDR3 DNA reads TGTGCCAGCAGTGTGCCAGGGGGTACCGGGGAGCTGTTTTTT.

CDR3 sequence reads: CASSAGGRMYQETQYF. In nucleotides, the CDR3 is TGTGCCAGCAGTGCGGGAGGACGGATGTACCAAGAGACCCAGTACTTC. The gene calls are TRBV25-1 and TRBJ2-5; 7 bases align to TRBD2. CDR3 length: 16 residues. Germline V lookup: CDR1 MGHDK, CDR2 SYGVNS. Trimming at V came to 4 bases and at J to 0 bases, leaving 8 bases not matched to a gene.

The V gene is TRBV6-1, the J gene TRBJ1-5; 9 bases are a match to TRBD1. The CDR3 extends over 15 amino acids. The germline gives CDR1 MNHNS, CDR2 SASEGT. The J segment lost 6 bases and the V segment lost 6 bases, leaving 9 bases of the junction unmatched. The CDR3 DNA is TGTGCCAGCAGAGCCGGGACAGGGAGGTTTCAGCCCCAGCATTTT. It encodes CASRAGTGRFQPQHF.

The chain uses TRBV15 and TRBJ2-3, with TRBD2 matching over 12 bases. There are 16 residues in the CDR3. V shed 1 base and J 4 bases; nucleotides not matched to a gene: 3. The germline V gene encodes CDR1 LNHNV and CDR2 YYDKDF (reference sequence). The CDR3 protein is CATSRGSSGRADTQYF. As DNA, the CDR3 is TGTGCCACCAGCAGAGGCTCTAGCGGGAGGGCAGATACGCAGTATTTT.

In this sample, this clone turned up a few times. The V and J genes are TRBV30 and TRBJ1-5; D call uncertain. V dropped 1 base and J dropped 4 bases, with 11 bases sitting between them. This CDR3 is built from 14 residues. Germline CDR1 is GTSNPN and CDR2 is SVGIG (reference sequence). The CDR3 DNA reads TGTGCCTGGAGTGCCCCTACCGGGAATCAGCCCCAGCATTTT. Protein sequence: CAWSAPTGNQPQHF.

The rearrangement uses TRBV4-2 and TRBJ2-2; tentatively, D is TRBD1 (6 bases). V was cut by 1 base and J by 2 bases, with 11 bases left in between. The CDR3 is 16 amino acids. The germline V gene has CDR1 LGHNA and CDR2 YNFKEQ. The DNA of the CDR3 is TGTGCCAGCAGCCAAGGGACTGGGACAAACACCGGGGAGCTGTTTTTT. It specifies CASSQGTGTNTGELFF.

The genes are TRBV30 and TRBJ2-7; 10 bases map to TRBD1. The trim removed 4 bases at V and 7 bases at J, leaving 13 bases unmatched. The germline V gene encodes CDR1 GTSNPN and CDR2 SVGIG (reference sequence). The CDR3 has 15 amino acids. For the CDR3, the DNA is TGTGCCTGGAACCCGCCCGGGACAGGGGTCTGGGAGCAGTACTTC. The encoded protein is CAWNPPGTGVWEQYF.

The chain combines TRBV28 with TRBJ2-2; D gene uncertain. CDR1 is MDHEN and CDR2 is SYDVKM in the germline V gene. The CDR3 length is 15 residues. V was clipped by 2 bases and J by 3 bases, with 10 bases between them. As DNA, the CDR3 is TGTGCCAGCAGTTTAGGTGCGCTGCACACCGGGGAGCTGTTTTTT. Residues: CASSLGALHTGELFF.

J is TRBJ2-2 and V is TRBV5-4, with D possibly matching TRBD1 (6 bases). V gave up 0 bases and J gave up 4 bases, with 10 bases separating them. Per germline, CDR1 SGHNT and CDR2 YYREEE (reference sequence). The CDR3 sequence is 15 residues long. CDR3 in DNA: TGTGCCAGCAGCTTGGAAGGGGGAGTCACCGGGGAGCTGTTTTTT. Its protein product is CASSLEGGVTGELFF.

The chain joins TRBV5-1 to TRBJ2-3, with D unresolved. The CDR3 loop spans 14 amino acids. V dropped 6 bases and J dropped 1 base, with 12 bases sitting between them. Looked up from germline, CDR1 is SGHRS and CDR2 is YFSETQ. The CDR3 loop is CASTGEPRTDTQYF. CDR3 DNA: TGCGCCAGCACTGGAGAGCCGCGCACAGATACGCAGTATTTT.

The V and J genes are TRBV7-2 and TRBJ2-2; the D is unclear. V was trimmed by 5 bases and J by 7 bases, leaving 14 bases between them. This CDR3 spans 14 amino acids. The germline V gene encodes CDR1 SGHTA and CDR2 FQGNSA. The CDR3 DNA follows: TGTGCCAGCAGCCCCGACTGGAACGACGGGGAGCTGTTTTTT. Protein: CASSPDWNDGELFF.

The genes are TRBV7-9 and TRBJ1-1; D gene ambiguous. CDR1 and CDR2 from the germline V gene are SEHNR and FQNEAQ (reference sequence). The length of the CDR3 is 15 residues. Deletions cut 1 base from V and 0 bases from J, with 9 bases between. The CDR3 loop is CASSLGRVVNTEAFF. The CDR3 DNA sequence: TGTGCCAGCAGCTTAGGGAGGGTGGTGAACACTGAAGCTTTCTTT.

This chain joins TRBV18 and TRBJ1-2; D perhaps matches TRBD1 (5 bases). Germline-derived CDR1 and CDR2 are KGHSH and LQKENI. V lost 3 bases and J lost 4, with 15 bases in between. This CDR3 is 15 amino acids long. CDR3 protein: CASSPVPDTGYGYTF. Written as DNA, the CDR3 is TGTGCCAGCTCACCGGTCCCGGACACAGGCTATGGCTACACCTTC.

J is TRBJ2-2 and V is TRBV28; D is possibly TRBD2 (6 bases). V was trimmed by 5 bases and J by 5 bases, leaving 12 bases between them. From germline, CDR1 is MDHEN and CDR2 SYDVKM. This CDR3 spans 14 amino acids. Written as DNA, the CDR3 is TGTGCCAGCAGTGGGAGGTGGTGGACCGGGGAGCTGTTTTTT. Residues: CASSGRWWTGELFF.